The 12 T cell receptor beta chains below all came from one sample that was sequenced in a study of T cell clones after liver transplantation. Clones were read by immunoSEQ multiplex PCR, and TCRdb kept only the in-frame ones, dropping some. The data contain roughly 100,000 clones, around 84% of them singletons. The source material was CD4+ T cells from blood, sampled around 44 months after liver transplant. The source is a human patient who received a liver transplant. Certain T cells may be donor cells from the graft.

The chain recombines TRBV14 with TRBJ2-3, with 11 positions matching TRBD2. Germline V lookup: CDR1 SGHDN, CDR2 FVKESK. Trimming removed 6 bases from V and 7 bases from J; junction bases left unmatched: 12. The CDR3 length is 16 residues. The CDR3, as DNA: TGTGCCAGCAGTCCCCTGACTAGCGGGACCTCAAATACGCAGTATTTT. Translated: CASSPLTSGTSNTQYF.

The chain couples TRBV6-1 to TRBJ2-7, with D possibly being TRBD1 (6 bases). This CDR3 comprises 16 residues. The V and J ends lost 2 bases and 2 bases respectively, with 16 bases between them. Germline V gene sequence: CDR1 MNHNS, CDR2 SASEGT. The CDR3 DNA follows: TGTGCCAGCAGTGAACCCGAAGGGGGAGTGACCTACGAGCAGTACTTC. Its protein is CASSEPEGGVTYEQYF.

Here the CDR3 DNA reads TGTGCCAGCAGCGTAGCTATTTCGTATGAGCAGTTCTTC. This sequence encodes CASSVAISYEQFF. This sequence joins TRBV9 and TRBJ2-1; no clear D. V was shortened by 0 bases and J by 8 bases, with 9 bases between the two germline ends. The V gene's germline CDR1 is SGDLS and CDR2 YYNGEE. CDR3 length equals 13 residues. The variable domain in full, with the rest retrieved from reference TRBV9 and TRBJ2-1, is DSGVTQTPKHLITATGQRVTLRCSPRSGDLSVYWYQQSLDQGLQFLIQYYNGEERAKGNILERFSAQQFPDLHSELNLSSLELGDSALYFCASSVAISYEQFFGPGTRLTVL.

The rearrangement joins TRBV6-5 to TRBJ1-1, with 7 bases matching TRBD1. V lost 6 bases to trimming and J lost 10 bases; unmatched junction nucleotides: 5. This CDR3 spans 11 amino acids. CDR1 is MNHEY, CDR2 SVGAGI, per germline. The CDR3, as DNA: TGTGCCAGCAGAACTGCAGGGGGAGCTTTCTTT. Protein: CASRTAGGAFF.

This chain links TRBV7-2 with TRBJ1-6; D uncertain. CDR3 length: 14 residues. Trimming shortened V by 1 base and J by 9 bases, and 10 bases separated the two germline ends. The germline gives CDR1 SGHTA, CDR2 FQGNSA. The CDR3 DNA reads as TGTGCCAGCAGCTTAGGAGGGAGTAGTTCACCCCTCCACTTT. This encodes CASSLGGSSSPLHF.

The genes are TRBV5-6 and TRBJ2-3, with D unresolved. V lost 0 bases and J 1 base, leaving 9 bases between the germline ends. The CDR3 has 15 amino acids. Germline CDR1 and CDR2: SGHDT and YYEEEE. The CDR3: CASSLGGFGTDTQYF. The CDR3 DNA sequence: TGTGCCAGCAGCTTGGGGGGTTTCGGCACAGATACGCAGTATTTT.

The chain couples TRBV18 to TRBJ2-3; the D is unclear. This CDR3 has 17 residues. V was clipped by 3 bases and J by 0 bases, with 16 bases between them. Looked up from germline, CDR1 is KGHSH and CDR2 is LQKENI. The CDR3 DNA follows: TGTGCCAGCTCACCTACCACCCGGGTCATTAGCACAGATACGCAGTATTTT. Amino acids: CASSPTTRVISTDTQYF.

This clone was counted once. The genes are TRBV14 and TRBJ2-3; 10 bases are shared with TRBD2. J was trimmed by 3 bases and V by 4 bases; bases with no gene match: 1. CDR1 is SGHDN and CDR2 is FVKESK in the germline V gene. The CDR3 contains 14 residues. CDR3 sequence (DNA): TGTGCCAGCAGCCCTAGCGGGAGAACAGATACGCAGTATTTT. This gives the protein CASSPSGRTDTQYF.

The V and J genes are TRBV27 and TRBJ2-5; 10 bases match TRBD2. Germline V gives CDR1 MNHEY, CDR2 SMNVEV (reference sequence). J was trimmed by 4 bases and V by 6 bases; bases with no gene match: 8. CDR3 size: 15 residues. The chain's CDR3 is CASSNGLAEGETQYF. The DNA of the CDR3 is TGTGCCAGCAGCAACGGACTAGCGGAAGGAGAGACCCAGTACTTC.

This clone has a handful of counts. V gene TRBV6-5 combines with J gene TRBJ1-2, with D tentatively TRBD1 (6 bases). The germline V gene encodes CDR1 MNHEY and CDR2 SVGAGI. This CDR3 is 15 amino acids long. The germline V and J ends were trimmed by 7 bases and 2 bases, with 17 bases remaining between them. Written as DNA, the CDR3 is TGTGCCAGCACCCTCAACCGGGACACCAACTATGGCTACACCTTC. It encodes CASTLNRDTNYGYTF.

The chain combines TRBV6-5 with TRBJ1-1, with 10 bases fitting TRBD1. The length of the CDR3 is 14 residues. The germline CDR1 and CDR2 sequences are MNHEY and SVGAGI. After removal of 4 bases from V and 5 bases from J, the junction contained 4 bases not matched to a gene. The CDR3 nucleotides are TGTGCCAGCAGTTTCCGGGACAGGGGAACTGAAGCTTTCTTT. This encodes CASSFRDRGTEAFF.

This sequence joins TRBV5-6 and TRBJ2-7; TRBD2 is a possible D gene (6 bases). V was clipped by 0 bases and J by 6 bases, with 10 bases between them. Per the germline V gene, CDR1 is SGHDT and CDR2 is YYEEEE. The CDR3 is 13 amino acids. The CDR3 DNA reads TGTGCCAGCAGCTTGGTGGACTATTCCGAGCAGTACTTC. Protein: CASSLVDYSEQYF.